The entry below describes one T cell receptor (beta chain). Its recognized antigen is unknown. Base qualities were left out, and no much larger clone turns up one base away. The immunoSEQ Assay, a bias-controlled multiplex PCR, was used to amplify TCRbeta CDR3 regions from genomic DNA. As for the authors' bioinformatics: Within the assay, amplification of reference gene primers was used to estimate how many nucleated cells each sample contained. Sequence reads were collapsed and filtered to measure the absolute abundance of every unique TCRbeta CDR3 rearrangement. For each sample, productive Simpson clonality was calculated as the square root of Simpson's diversity index across productive rearrangements. The clones in this table, taken by TCRdb from immuneACCESS, are in-frame only. Not every clone is retained; where verified, under half of the shortfall comes from an unresolved V gene, and the cause of the rest is unknown. V, J and clone size derive from that table, while D and trimming were established from the DNA sequence. Recorded for this sample are 100,000 to 150,000 clones; roughly nine tenths of them occurred a single time. In total, the top ten clones hold around 3.6% of the sample.

Each collaborating institution followed its own protocols to collect whole blood in K2EDTA tubes. For TCRbeta analysis, collaborators shipped samples in one of three forms: frozen whole blood, isolated PBMCs, or DNA extracted from either of those sample types. The data originate from a study of blood T cell repertoires in COVID-19 (dated by TCRdb to the early 2020s). At the level of the whole study: Collaborator samples came from the United States, Italy and Spain and covered acute and convalescent phases of COVID-19. The samples were drawn from the first 160 participants of the ongoing ImmuneRACE study and from 950 to 1,500 subjects provided by 6 global collaborators. The repertoires were released in a freely available public database meant as a resource for research on the immune response to SARS-CoV-2. A de-identified subject ID, COVID-19 status, age in years and sex were almost always included in the sample metadata. Subjects who had been exposed to COVID-19, were actively infected with it, or had recovered from it provided the deeply sampled blood TCRbeta repertoires that made up the dataset. Where available, HLA class I and class II types were obtained from metadata supplied by the sample provider rather than from assay-based typing. The prospective study material was composed of cDNA or gDNA derived from T cells, B-cell-depleted T cells, or PBMCs. The investigation overall reported the following: The amount of clinical and demographic metadata varied by source and participant and was provided uncurated.

Taken from the germline V gene, the CDR1 and CDR2 loops are KGHSH and LQKENI. The CDR3 runs 14 residues from the cysteine to the phenylalanine. Kept here is only the CDR3 DNA, which spans 42 bases and is read in frame from base 1. V loses 3 bases of germline sequence and J loses 6 bases, and the interval between the two ends is 15 bases. The chain joins TRBV18 to TRBJ2-7; possibly the D gene is TRBD1, per 6 matching bases. This TCR derives from a man in his fifties with active COVID-19. Input material: peripheral blood. CDR3 reads: CASSPGHRTGEQYF. The bases are TGTGCCAGCTCACCGGGACACCGAACCGGCGAGCAGTACTTC.